The T cell receptor (beta chain) under discussion was sequenced for a study of cytomegalovirus exposure and HLA in healthy donors. Study details: The same platform was used for the roughly 130 validation repertoires as for the roughly 670 first-cohort repertoires, as reported in a later analysis.

The CDR3 is made up of 12 amino acids. The J segment lost 12 bases and the V segment lost 4 bases, leaving 6 bases of the junction unmatched. Germline V lookup: CDR1 SGHNT, CDR2 YENEEA. Assay used: immunoSEQ multiplex PCR; TCRdb lists only in-frame clones, some missing. This sample has tens of thousands of clones, with approximately 96% found just once. This clonotype originated in a man in his late teens or twenties in good health and CMV-seronegative. V is TRBV11-3 and J is TRBJ2-1, with 7 bases matching TRBD1. The source material was PBMCs. The CDR3, as DNA: TGTGCCAGCAGCTCGCAACAGGGGCTGCAGTTCTTC. It is translated as CASSSQQGLQFF.